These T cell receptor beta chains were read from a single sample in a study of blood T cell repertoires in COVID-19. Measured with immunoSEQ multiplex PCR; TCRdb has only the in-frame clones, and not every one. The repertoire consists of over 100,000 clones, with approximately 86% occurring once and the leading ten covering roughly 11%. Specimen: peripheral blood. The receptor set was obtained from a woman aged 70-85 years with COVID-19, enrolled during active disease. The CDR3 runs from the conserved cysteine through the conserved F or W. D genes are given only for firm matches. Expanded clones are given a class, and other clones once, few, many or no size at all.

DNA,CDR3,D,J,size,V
TGTGCCAGCAGTGATGGACAGGGGGACGAGCAGTACTTC,CASSDGQGDEQYF,TRBD1,TRBJ2-7,NA,TRBV2
TGTGCCAGCAGCCCTACCAGGGCTAGCGGGGGGGTCTACAATGAGCAGTTCTTC,CASSPTRASGGVYNEQFF,TRBD2,TRBJ2-1,few,TRBV3-1/TRBV3-2
TGTGCCAGCAGCTTTCGGAGGGGTCAAAACACCGGGGAGCTGTTTTTT,CASSFRRGQNTGELFF,NA,TRBJ2-2,NA,TRBV7-9
TGTGCCAGCAGCGTGTATAGCGGGGGGCCCGGGGATACGCAGTATTTT,CASSVYSGGPGDTQYF,TRBD2,TRBJ2-3,NA,TRBV9
TGTGCCAGCAGTCCTAGCGGGGGGGCCACAGATACGCAGTATTTT,CASSPSGGATDTQYF,TRBD2,TRBJ2-3,few,TRBV6-4
TGTGCCAGCAGCGCCTACGACAGTCGCTACACCTTC,CASSAYDSRYTF,NA,TRBJ1-2,NA,TRBV9
TGTGCCAGCAGTTTTTCCCCGGGCGGGGGTTACGAGCAGTACTTC,CASSFSPGGGYEQYF,TRBD2,TRBJ2-7,NA,TRBV28
TGTGCCAGCAGCCTCGGACTAGCGGGGAGCACCGGGGAGCTGTTTTTT,CASSLGLAGSTGELFF,TRBD2,TRBJ2-2,NA,TRBV7-3
TGTGCCAGCAGCCCTTGGACAGGGGACAATCAGCCCCAGCATTTT,CASSPWTGDNQPQHF,TRBD1,TRBJ1-5,NA,TRBV2
TGTGCCAGCAGCTTAGGCCTAACAGTGTACGAGCAGTACTTC,CASSLGLTVYEQYF,NA,TRBJ2-7,NA,TRBV13
TGTGCCAGCACCTCCCCGGGGAATGAGCAGTTCTTC,CASTSPGNEQFF,NA,TRBJ2-1,NA,TRBV5-5
TGTGCCAGCAGTGACCCGGACAGGGGCTACTATGGCTACACCTTC,CASSDPDRGYYGYTF,TRBD1,TRBJ1-2,NA,TRBV25-1
TGTGCCAGCAAAATGGGGACTCCCCAAGAGACCCAGTACTTC,CASKMGTPQETQYF,NA,TRBJ2-5,NA,TRBV6-5
TGTGCCAGTAGTACGCGGGGGACAGGCAACTCCTATAATTCACCCCTCCACTTT,CASSTRGTGNSYNSPLHF,TRBD1,TRBJ1-6,once,TRBV19
TGTGCCAGTAAGATTGGTCCAGCGAATAACTATGGCTACACCTTC,CASKIGPANNYGYTF,NA,TRBJ1-2,once,TRBV19
TGTGCCAGCAGCTTAACGGGATATGGCTACACCTTC,CASSLTGYGYTF,NA,TRBJ1-2,NA,TRBV7-8
TGTGCCAGCAGCATACAGGACACCTTCAACTATGGCTACACCTTC,CASSIQDTFNYGYTF,NA,TRBJ1-2,NA,TRBV11-2
TGTGCCAGCAGCCGGGGACTAGTGGGTCCCGACGAGCAGTACTTC,CASSRGLVGPDEQYF,TRBD2,TRBJ2-7,NA,TRBV6-2/TRBV6-3
TGCGCCAGCAGCCCGGGACTAGCGGGGGCCAATGAGCAGTTCTTC,CASSPGLAGANEQFF,TRBD2,TRBJ2-1,NA,TRBV4-1
TGTGCCAGCAGCCAACAAGACAAGTCCTACGAGCAGTACTTC,CASSQQDKSYEQYF,NA,TRBJ2-7,once,TRBV6-5
TGCGCCAGCAGCTCGGGGGCTAGCGGCAAAAACATTCAGTACTTC,CASSSGASGKNIQYF,NA,TRBJ2-4,once,TRBV5-1
TGTGCCAGCAGCCCCTCGCCGTTTCGGAGCCGGCGGCCTGGTGAGCAGTTCTTC,CASSPSPFRSRRPGEQFF,NA,TRBJ2-1,NA,TRBV14
TGTGCCAGCAGCTTAACCTCTGCGGGACTGATCACCGGGGAGCTGTTTTTT,CASSLTSAGLITGELFF,NA,TRBJ2-2,NA,TRBV7-7
TGTGCCAGCAGCTTGGGTTCAGGGCGAAATTCACCCCTCCACTTT,CASSLGSGRNSPLHF,NA,TRBJ1-6,once,TRBV5-6
TGTGCCAGTAAGACAGGGGGTTTCAACTATGGCTACACCTTC,CASKTGGFNYGYTF,TRBD1,TRBJ1-2,NA,TRBV19